These T cell receptor beta chains were read from a single sample in a study of regulatory and conventional T cells in RAG deficiency. Assay: immunoSEQ multiplex PCR; the TCRdb copy retains only in-frame clones and omits some. The sample gives roughly 11,000 clones, 94% of which show up once; roughly 1.4% is in the top ten. The same sample was also used in a study of regulatory T cells.

Sequences were obtained from CD127- CD25+ CD4+ Tregs sorted from blood. The receptors come from a human donor in good health. Each CDR3 is given with its conserved first and last residue. The D gene is left open where the match is weak. Some rows mark clone size as missing; the rest say once, few, many or name a class of expanded clone.

J gene	D gene	V gene	clone size	CDR3 protein	CDR3 DNA
TRBJ1-1	TRBD1	TRBV2	-	CASRNRQGPNTEAFF	TGTGCCAGCAGAAACAGACAGGGCCCGAACACTGAAGCTTTCTTT
TRBJ2-1	TRBD1	TRBV10-3	-	CAISHRDRDNEQFF	TGTGCCATCAGCCACCGGGACAGAGACAATGAGCAGTTCTTC
TRBJ1-2	-	TRBV30	-	CAWSPGLGYTF	TGTGCCTGGAGTCCAGGGTTGGGCTACACCTTC
TRBJ1-2	TRBD1	TRBV9	-	CASSVGQGDYGYTF	TGTGCCAGCAGCGTAGGACAGGGGGACTATGGCTACACCTTC
TRBJ2-1	-	TRBV6-1	-	CASGTWHNEQFF	TGTGCCAGCGGGACATGGCACAATGAGCAGTTCTTC
TRBJ1-5	-	TRBV6-6	-	CASRDPRRYSNQPQHF	TGTGCCAGCAGGGATCCTCGGAGGTATAGCAATCAGCCCCAGCATTTT
TRBJ2-1	-	TRBV19	-	CASSLSVYNEQFF	TGTGCCAGTAGTTTGTCGGTTTACAATGAGCAGTTCTTC
TRBJ2-2	TRBD1	TRBV19	few	CASSMRRGQGNTGELFF	TGTGCCAGTAGTATGCGGCGGGGACAGGGGAACACCGGGGAGCTGTTTTTT
TRBJ1-1	TRBD1	TRBV5-1	-	CASSLALGQGLNTEAFF	TGCGCCAGCAGCTTGGCGTTGGGACAGGGGTTGAACACTGAAGCTTTCTTT
TRBJ2-3	-	TRBV5-1	once	CASSLATGSTDTQYF	TGCGCCAGCAGCTTGGCAACGGGGAGCACAGATACGCAGTATTTT
TRBJ2-7	-	TRBV5-1	-	CASRAGVYYEQYF	TGCGCCAGCAGGGCCGGGGTATACTACGAGCAGTACTTC
TRBJ1-3	-	TRBV2	-	CASTWGVSPSSGNTIYF	TGTGCCAGCACCTGGGGGGTGAGTCCGAGCTCTGGAAACACCATATATTTT
TRBJ1-2	TRBD1	TRBV18	-	CASSPQDRGGYTF	TGTGCCAGCTCACCCCAAGACAGGGGCGGCTACACCTTC
TRBJ2-2	-	TRBV5-1	-	CASSLLRGRNTGELFF	TGCGCCAGCAGCTTGCTTCGGGGGAGGAACACCGGGGAGCTGTTTTTT
TRBJ1-1	-	TRBV4-1	-	CASSQVMDNTNTEAFF	TGCGCCAGCAGCCAAGTAATGGACAATACAAACACTGAAGCTTTCTTT
TRBJ2-3	-	TRBV4-2	-	CASSQVGDTQYF	TGTGCCAGCAGCCAAGTCGGGGATACGCAGTATTTT
TRBJ1-2	-	TRBV5-4	once	CASSLTGYGYTF	TGTGCCAGCAGCCTCACAGGCTATGGCTACACCTTC
TRBJ2-7	-	TRBV2	-	CASRVHYEQYF	TGTGCCAGCAGGGTACACTACGAGCAGTACTTC
TRBJ2-7	TRBD2	TRBV11-2	-	CASSFGASGTYEQYF	TGTGCCAGCAGCTTCGGAGCTAGCGGAACCTACGAGCAGTACTTC
TRBJ2-3	TRBD2	TRBV5-1	-	CASSFRLAGGPLTDTQYF	TGCGCCAGCAGCTTTAGGCTAGCGGGGGGGCCTTTAACAGATACGCAGTATTTT
TRBJ2-1	TRBD1	TRBV7-3	once	CASSLDRANSYNEQFF	TGTGCCAGCAGCTTAGACAGGGCTAACTCCTACAATGAGCAGTTCTTC
TRBJ2-6	-	TRBV5-6	once	CASSWPSGANVLTF	TGTGCCAGCAGCTGGCCCTCTGGGGCCAACGTCCTGACTTTC
TRBJ1-3	-	TRBV9	-	CASSVDSFSGNTIYF	TGTGCCAGCAGCGTCGACAGCTTCTCTGGAAACACCATATATTTT
TRBJ2-3	TRBD2	TRBV5-1	-	CASSLATASGGFTDTQYF	TGCGCCAGCAGCTTGGCGACTGCTAGCGGGGGGTTCACAGATACGCAGTATTTT
TRBJ1-2	TRBD1	TRBV19	-	CASSSDRLSAPNYGYTF	TGTGCCAGTAGTTCGGACAGGCTTTCTGCTCCTAACTATGGCTACACCTTC
TRBJ1-2	TRBD1	TRBV7-2	once	CASSFTWTGTNYGYTF	TGTGCCAGCAGCTTCACTTGGACAGGGACTAACTATGGCTACACCTTC
TRBJ1-1	TRBD1	TRBV10-2	few	CASRGDRNTEAFF	TGCGCCAGCAGGGGGGACAGGAACACTGAAGCTTTCTTT
TRBJ2-3	-	TRBV7-3	-	CASSPGGSGWADTQYF	TGTGCCAGCAGCCCAGGGGGGAGCGGGTGGGCAGATACGCAGTATTTT
TRBJ1-1	TRBD1	TRBV18	-	CASSPMGQLNTEAFF	TGTGCCAGCTCACCGATGGGACAGCTGAACACTGAAGCTTTCTTT
TRBJ1-4	-	TRBV30	-	CAWEQRTWGGLLSATNEKLFF	TGTGCCTGGGAGCAGCGCACTTGGGGAGGGCTCCTATCTGCAACTAATGAAAAACTGTTTTTT
TRBJ2-7	-	TRBV6-6	-	CASSYSMRVEQYF	TGTGCCAGCAGTTACTCGATGAGGGTCGAGCAGTACTTC
TRBJ2-1	TRBD2	TRBV5-1	-	CASSLDGGGTYNEQFF	TGCGCCAGCAGCTTGGATGGCGGGGGGACCTACAATGAGCAGTTCTTC
TRBJ1-6	TRBD1	TRBV2	-	CASSGQGGSPLHF	TGTGCCAGCAGCGGACAGGGGGGATCACCCCTCCACTTT
TRBJ1-1	TRBD1	TRBV5-1	-	CASSSTGGETAFF	TGCGCCAGCAGCAGTACAGGGGGAGAAACGGCTTTCTTT
TRBJ1-2	TRBD1	TRBV7-9	-	CASSPRDRGRVRNYGYTF	TGTGCCAGCAGCCCCCGGGACAGGGGGAGAGTACGTAACTATGGCTACACCTTC
TRBJ2-7	-	TRBV19	few	CASPNSYEQYF	TGTGCCAGTCCCAACTCCTACGAGCAGTACTTC
TRBJ1-5	-	TRBV6-1	-	CASSGREPQHF	TGTGCCAGCAGTGGGAGGGAGCCCCAGCATTTT
TRBJ2-4	TRBD1	TRBV28	-	CASSRQLQGPWDIQYF	TGTGCCAGCAGCCGGCAGCTACAGGGGCCATGGGACATTCAGTACTTC
TRBJ2-5	TRBD2	TRBV9	-	CASSELGPRGGAQYF	TGTGCCAGCAGCGAGCTCGGACCCCGTGGGGGGGCCCAGTACTTC
TRBJ1-1	-	TRBV9	-	CASSLLEGWVPNTEAFF	TGTGCCAGCAGCCTTCTGGAGGGCTGGGTTCCGAACACTGAAGCTTTCTTT
TRBJ1-2	-	TRBV15	-	CATSRGQRNYGYTF	TGTGCCACCAGCAGAGGACAGAGAAACTATGGCTACACCTTC
TRBJ1-5	-	TRBV15	once	CATSSPGHLSQPQHF	TGTGCCACCAGCTCCCCGGGACACCTGAGCCAGCCCCAGCATTTT